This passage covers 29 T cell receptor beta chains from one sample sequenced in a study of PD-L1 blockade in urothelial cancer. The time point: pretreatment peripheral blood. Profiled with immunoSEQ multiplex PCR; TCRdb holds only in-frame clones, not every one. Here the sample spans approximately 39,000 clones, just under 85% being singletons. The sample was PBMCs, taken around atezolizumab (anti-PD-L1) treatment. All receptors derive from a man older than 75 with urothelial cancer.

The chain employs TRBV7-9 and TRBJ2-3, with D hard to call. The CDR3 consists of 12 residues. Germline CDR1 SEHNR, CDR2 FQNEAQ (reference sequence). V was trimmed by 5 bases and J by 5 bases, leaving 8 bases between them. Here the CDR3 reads CASSQLEDTQYF. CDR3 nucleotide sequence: TGTGCCAGCAGCCAATTAGAAGATACGCAGTATTTT.

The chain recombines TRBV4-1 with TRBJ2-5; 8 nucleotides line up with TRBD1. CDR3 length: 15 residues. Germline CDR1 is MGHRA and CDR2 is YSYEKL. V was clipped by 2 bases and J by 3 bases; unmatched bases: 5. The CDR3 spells CASSQQDRDEETQYF. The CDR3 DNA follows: TGCGCCAGCAGCCAACAGGACAGGGATGAAGAGACCCAGTACTTC.

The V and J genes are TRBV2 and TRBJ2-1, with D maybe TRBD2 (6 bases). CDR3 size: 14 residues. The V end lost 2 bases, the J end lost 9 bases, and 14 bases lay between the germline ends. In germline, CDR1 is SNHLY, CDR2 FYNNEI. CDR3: CASSEIGGYFEQFF. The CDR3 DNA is TGTGCCAGCAGTGAAATAGGAGGGTATTTTGAGCAGTTCTTC. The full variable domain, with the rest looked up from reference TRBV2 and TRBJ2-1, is EPEVTQTPSHQVTQMGQEVILRCVPISNHLYFYWYRQILGQKVEFLVSFYNNEISEKSEIFDDQFSVERPDGSNFTLKIRSTKLEDSAMYFCASSEIGGYFEQFFGPGTRLTVL.

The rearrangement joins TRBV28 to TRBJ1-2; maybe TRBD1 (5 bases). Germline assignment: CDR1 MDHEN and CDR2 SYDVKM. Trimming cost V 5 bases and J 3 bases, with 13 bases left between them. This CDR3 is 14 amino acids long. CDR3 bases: TGTGCCAGCAGTGTCCCCGGGGGTGACTATGGCTACACCTTC. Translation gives CASSVPGGDYGYTF.

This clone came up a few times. The CDR3 coding sequence is TGCGCCAGCAGCCAAGCTAAAATCGGGACAGGGAGGCTCTTCGGGGAAAAACTGTTTTTT. It translates to CASSQAKIGTGRLFGEKLFF. J is TRBJ1-4 and V is TRBV4-1, with 9 bases lining up with TRBD1. V shed 1 base and J 8 bases; nucleotides not matched to a gene: 20. CDR3 length equals 20 residues. Germline loops: CDR1 MGHRA, CDR2 YSYEKL.

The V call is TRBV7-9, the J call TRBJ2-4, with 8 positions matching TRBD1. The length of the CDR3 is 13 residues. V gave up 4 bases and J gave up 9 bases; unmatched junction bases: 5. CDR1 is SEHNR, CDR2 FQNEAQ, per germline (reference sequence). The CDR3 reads CASSYGQGGIQYF. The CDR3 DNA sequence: TGTGCCAGCAGCTACGGACAGGGAGGCATTCAGTACTTC.

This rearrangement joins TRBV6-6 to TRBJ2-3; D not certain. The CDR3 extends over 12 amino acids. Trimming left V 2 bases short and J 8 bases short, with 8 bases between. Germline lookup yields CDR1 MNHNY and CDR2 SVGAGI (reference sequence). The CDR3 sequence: CASSYGSSTQYF. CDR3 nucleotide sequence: TGTGCCAGCAGTTACGGTTCGAGTACGCAGTATTTT.

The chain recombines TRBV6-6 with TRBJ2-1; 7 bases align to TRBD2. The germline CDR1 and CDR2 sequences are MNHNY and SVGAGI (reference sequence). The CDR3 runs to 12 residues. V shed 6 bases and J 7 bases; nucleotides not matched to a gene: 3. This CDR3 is CASRSRGNEQFF. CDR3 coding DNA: TGTGCCAGCAGATCGCGGGGGAATGAGCAGTTCTTC.

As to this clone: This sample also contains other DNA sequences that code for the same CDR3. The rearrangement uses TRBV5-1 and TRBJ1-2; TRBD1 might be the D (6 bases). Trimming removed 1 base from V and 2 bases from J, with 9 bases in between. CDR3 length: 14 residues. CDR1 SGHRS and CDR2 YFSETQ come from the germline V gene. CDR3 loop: CASSLTGTNYGYTF. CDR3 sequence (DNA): TGCGCCAGCAGCTTGACCGGGACAAACTATGGCTACACCTTC.

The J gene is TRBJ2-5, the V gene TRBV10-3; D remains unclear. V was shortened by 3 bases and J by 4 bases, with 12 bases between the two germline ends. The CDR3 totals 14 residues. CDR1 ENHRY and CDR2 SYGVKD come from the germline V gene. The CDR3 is CAISDFTRGETQYF. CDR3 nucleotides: TGTGCCATCAGTGATTTTACCCGAGGAGAGACCCAGTACTTC.

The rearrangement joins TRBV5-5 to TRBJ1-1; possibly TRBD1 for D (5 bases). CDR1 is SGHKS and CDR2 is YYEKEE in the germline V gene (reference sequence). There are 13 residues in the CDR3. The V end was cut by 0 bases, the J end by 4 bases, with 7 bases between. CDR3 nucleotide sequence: TGTGCCAGCAGCTTGGGGAGGGGCACTGAAGCTTTCTTT. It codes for CASSLGRGTEAFF.

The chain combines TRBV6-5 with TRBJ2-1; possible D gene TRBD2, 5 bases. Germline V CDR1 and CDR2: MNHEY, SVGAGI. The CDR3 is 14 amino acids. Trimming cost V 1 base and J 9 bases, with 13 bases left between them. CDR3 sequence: CASSYLGSRAEQFF. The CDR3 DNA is TGTGCCAGCAGTTACTTAGGGAGCCGGGCTGAGCAGTTCTTC.

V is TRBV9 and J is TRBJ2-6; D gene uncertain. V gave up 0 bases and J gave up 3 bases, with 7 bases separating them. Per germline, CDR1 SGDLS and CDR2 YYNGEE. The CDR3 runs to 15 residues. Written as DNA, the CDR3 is TGTGCCAGCAGCGTAGAGAGTAGTGGGGCCAACGTCCTGACTTTC. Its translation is CASSVESSGANVLTF.

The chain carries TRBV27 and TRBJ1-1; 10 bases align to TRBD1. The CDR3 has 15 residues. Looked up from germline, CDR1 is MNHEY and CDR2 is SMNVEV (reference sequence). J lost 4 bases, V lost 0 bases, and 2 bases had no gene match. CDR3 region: CASSLSGQGSTEAFF. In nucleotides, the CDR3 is TGTGCCAGCAGTTTATCGGGACAGGGGAGCACTGAAGCTTTCTTT.

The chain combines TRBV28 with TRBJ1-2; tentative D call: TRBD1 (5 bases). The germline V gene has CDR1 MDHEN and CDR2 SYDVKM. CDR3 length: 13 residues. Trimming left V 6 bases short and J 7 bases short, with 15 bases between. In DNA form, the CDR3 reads TGTGCCAGCAGCCTCGGGCAGGGTTTTGGCTACACCTTC. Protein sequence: CASSLGQGFGYTF.

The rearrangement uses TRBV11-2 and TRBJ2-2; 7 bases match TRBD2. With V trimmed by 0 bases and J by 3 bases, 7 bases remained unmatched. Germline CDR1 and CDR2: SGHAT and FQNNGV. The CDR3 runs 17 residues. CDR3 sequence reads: CASSLDLVAGYTGELFF. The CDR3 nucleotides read TGTGCCAGCAGCTTAGATTTGGTAGCGGGCTACACCGGGGAGCTGTTTTTT.

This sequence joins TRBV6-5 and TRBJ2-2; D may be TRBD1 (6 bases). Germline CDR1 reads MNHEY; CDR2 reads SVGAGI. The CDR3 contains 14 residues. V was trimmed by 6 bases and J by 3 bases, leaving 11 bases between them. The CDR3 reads CASSPGHYTGELFF. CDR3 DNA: TGTGCCAGCAGCCCGGGACATTACACCGGGGAGCTGTTTTTT.

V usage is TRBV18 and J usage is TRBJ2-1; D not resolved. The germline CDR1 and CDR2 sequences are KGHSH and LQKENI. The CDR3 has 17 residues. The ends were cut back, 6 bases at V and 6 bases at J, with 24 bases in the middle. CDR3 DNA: TGTGCCAGCTCGCCCCGGGTAGCAGCCAACGCCGGCAATGAGCAGTTCTTC. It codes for CASSPRVAANAGNEQFF.

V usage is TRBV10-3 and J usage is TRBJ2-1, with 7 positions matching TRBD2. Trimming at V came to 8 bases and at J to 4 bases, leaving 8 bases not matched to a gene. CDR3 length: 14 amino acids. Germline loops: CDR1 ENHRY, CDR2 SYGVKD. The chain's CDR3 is CAISPGTIYNEQFF. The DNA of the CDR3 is TGTGCCATCTCGCCCGGGACTATATACAATGAGCAGTTCTTC.

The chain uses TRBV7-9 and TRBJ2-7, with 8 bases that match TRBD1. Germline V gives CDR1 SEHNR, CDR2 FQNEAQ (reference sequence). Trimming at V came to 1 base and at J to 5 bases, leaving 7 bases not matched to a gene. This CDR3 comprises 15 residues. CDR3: CASSLVGSGGDEQYF. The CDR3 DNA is TGTGCCAGCAGCTTAGTAGGGTCAGGGGGCGACGAGCAGTACTTC.

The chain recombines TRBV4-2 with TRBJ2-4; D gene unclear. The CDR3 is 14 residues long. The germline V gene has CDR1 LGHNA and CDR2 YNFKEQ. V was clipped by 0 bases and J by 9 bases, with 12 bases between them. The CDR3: CASSQDVPFPIQYF. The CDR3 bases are TGTGCCAGCAGCCAAGATGTTCCCTTCCCCATTCAGTACTTC.

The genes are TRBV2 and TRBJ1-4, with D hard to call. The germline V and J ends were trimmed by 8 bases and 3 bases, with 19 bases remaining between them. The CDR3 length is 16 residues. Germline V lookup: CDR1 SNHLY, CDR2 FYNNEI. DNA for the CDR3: TGTGCCAGCTCAAGGACTGAGCTTGGAGCTAATGAAAAACTGTTTTTT. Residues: CASSRTELGANEKLFF.

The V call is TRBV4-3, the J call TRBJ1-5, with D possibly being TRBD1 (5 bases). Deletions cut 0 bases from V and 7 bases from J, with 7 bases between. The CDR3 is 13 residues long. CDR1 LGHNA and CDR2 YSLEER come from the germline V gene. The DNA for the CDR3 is TGCGCCAGCAGCCAAGATTGGGGCCAGCCCCAGCATTTT. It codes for CASSQDWGQPQHF.

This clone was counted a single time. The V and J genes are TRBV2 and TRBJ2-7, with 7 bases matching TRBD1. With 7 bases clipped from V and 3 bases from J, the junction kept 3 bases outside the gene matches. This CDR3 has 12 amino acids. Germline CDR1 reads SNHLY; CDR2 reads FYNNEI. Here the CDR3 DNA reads TGTGCCAGCACCGACAGGGTCTACGAGCAGTACTTC. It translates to CASTDRVYEQYF.

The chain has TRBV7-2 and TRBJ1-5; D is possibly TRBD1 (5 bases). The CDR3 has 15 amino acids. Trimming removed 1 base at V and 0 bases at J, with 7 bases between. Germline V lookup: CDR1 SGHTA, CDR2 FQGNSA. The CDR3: CASSLVGGSNQPQHF. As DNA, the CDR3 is TGTGCCAGCAGCTTAGTGGGGGGTAGCAATCAGCCCCAGCATTTT. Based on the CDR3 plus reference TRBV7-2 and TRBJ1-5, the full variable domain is GAGVSQSPSNKVTEKGKDVELRCDPISGHTALYWYRQSLGQGLEFLIYFQGNSAPDKSGLPSDRFSAERTGGSVSTLTIQRTQQEDSAVYLCASSLVGGSNQPQHFGDGTRLSIL.

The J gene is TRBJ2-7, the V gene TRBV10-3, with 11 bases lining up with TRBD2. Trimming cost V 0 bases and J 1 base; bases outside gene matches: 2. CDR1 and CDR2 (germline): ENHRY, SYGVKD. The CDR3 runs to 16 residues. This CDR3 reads CAISESGTSGSYEQYF. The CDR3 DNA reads TGTGCCATCAGTGAGTCCGGGACTAGCGGTTCCTACGAGCAGTACTTC.

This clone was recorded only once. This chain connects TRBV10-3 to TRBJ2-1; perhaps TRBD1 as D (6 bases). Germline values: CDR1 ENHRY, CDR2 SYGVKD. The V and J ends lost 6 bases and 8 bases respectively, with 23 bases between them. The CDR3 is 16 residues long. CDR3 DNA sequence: TGTGCCATCAGCTCAGGGGTGGGGGACAATGAGTATGAGCAGTTCTTC. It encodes CAISSGVGDNEYEQFF.

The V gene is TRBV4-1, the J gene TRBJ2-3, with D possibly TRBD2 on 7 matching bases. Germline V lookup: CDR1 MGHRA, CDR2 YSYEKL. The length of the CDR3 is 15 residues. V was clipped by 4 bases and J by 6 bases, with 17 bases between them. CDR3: CASSLQTGGRDTQYF. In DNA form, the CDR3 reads TGCGCCAGCAGCCTACAGACGGGGGGCCGGGATACGCAGTATTTT.

CDR3 nucleotide sequence: TGTGCCAGCAGCTTGGAGACTAGCGGCAAGGTACGTGATACGCAGTATTTT. Its protein is CASSLETSGKVRDTQYF. The chain has TRBV5-4 and TRBJ2-3; 9 nucleotides align to TRBD2. The CDR3 has 17 residues. Germline loops: CDR1 SGHNT, CDR2 YYREEE (reference sequence). J gave up 6 bases and V 0 bases, and 11 bases lay outside the gene matches.